These T cell receptor beta chains were read from a single sample in a study of CD4 T cells in relation to SARS-CoV-2 and coronaviruses. The antigens for these receptors are not known. Assay used: immunoSEQ multiplex PCR; TCRdb lists only in-frame clones, some missing. There are over 35,000 clones in the sample; around 74% occur only once, and just over 20% lies in the top ten. Sequenced material: memory CD4+ T cells from PBMCs, cultured in vitro. The receptors were sampled from an adult with COVID-19. The CDR3 runs from the conserved cysteine through the conserved F or W. D genes are given only for firm matches. Part of the rows lack a size; the others show once, few, many or a class for expanded clones.

clone_size: -; v_call: TRBV3-1/TRBV3-2; d_call: -; j_call: TRBJ1-3; cdr3_aa: CASSQEQGAGNTIYF; cdr3_nt: TGTGCCAGCAGCCAAGAACAAGGGGCAGGAAACACCATATATTTT
clone_size: -; v_call: TRBV11-3; d_call: -; j_call: TRBJ2-7; cdr3_aa: CASSSPEQGYEQYF; cdr3_nt: TGTGCCAGCAGCTCCCCGGAACAGGGCTACGAGCAGTACTTC
clone_size: -; v_call: TRBV18; d_call: TRBD2; j_call: TRBJ2-3; cdr3_aa: CASRLAGGPDTQYF; cdr3_nt: TGTGCCAGCCGACTAGCGGGAGGGCCAGATACGCAGTATTTT
clone_size: -; v_call: TRBV5-4; d_call: TRBD2; j_call: TRBJ2-3; cdr3_aa: CASSAGTSGRLTDTQYF; cdr3_nt: TGTGCCAGCAGCGCCGGGACTAGCGGGAGACTCACAGATACGCAGTATTTT
clone_size: -; v_call: TRBV12-3/TRBV12-4; d_call: TRBD1; j_call: TRBJ2-5; cdr3_aa: CASRGTGQETQYF; cdr3_nt: TGTGCCAGCAGGGGGACAGGCCAAGAGACCCAGTACTTC
clone_size: once; v_call: TRBV28; d_call: -; j_call: TRBJ1-5; cdr3_aa: CASSLEGVGNQPQHF; cdr3_nt: TGTGCCAGCAGTTTAGAGGGGGTCGGCAATCAGCCCCAGCATTTT
clone_size: -; v_call: TRBV19; d_call: -; j_call: TRBJ2-1; cdr3_aa: CASSISGTYYNEQFF; cdr3_nt: TGTGCCAGTAGTATTTCGGGGACCTACTACAATGAGCAGTTCTTC
clone_size: -; v_call: TRBV10-3; d_call: -; j_call: TRBJ2-2; cdr3_aa: CAISAELNTGELFF; cdr3_nt: TGTGCCATCAGTGCGGAGCTGAACACCGGGGAGCTGTTTTTT
clone_size: few; v_call: TRBV29-1; d_call: TRBD2; j_call: TRBJ2-1; cdr3_aa: CSVEVSGRAENEQFF; cdr3_nt: TGCAGCGTTGAAGTGAGCGGGAGGGCCGAAAATGAGCAGTTCTTC
clone_size: -; v_call: TRBV18; d_call: TRBD2; j_call: TRBJ2-7; cdr3_aa: CASSPMGTSGTNPYEQYF; cdr3_nt: TGTGCCAGCTCACCTATGGGGACTAGCGGGACGAACCCCTACGAGCAGTACTTC
clone_size: -; v_call: TRBV2; d_call: TRBD1; j_call: TRBJ2-1; cdr3_aa: CASGGQGMRDEQFF; cdr3_nt: TGTGCCAGCGGGGGACAGGGGATGCGGGATGAGCAGTTCTTC
clone_size: few; v_call: TRBV28; d_call: TRBD1; j_call: TRBJ1-6; cdr3_aa: CASSFRPGHAGGGSPLHF; cdr3_nt: TGTGCCAGCAGTTTCCGACCAGGACATGCAGGGGGAGGTTCACCCCTCCACTTT
clone_size: few; v_call: TRBV2; d_call: TRBD2; j_call: TRBJ2-3; cdr3_aa: CARRGTGGPTDTQYF; cdr3_nt: TGTGCCAGGCGGGGGACGGGAGGGCCTACAGATACGCAGTATTTT
clone_size: -; v_call: TRBV29-1; d_call: TRBD1; j_call: TRBJ1-1; cdr3_aa: CSVLSGTANTEAFF; cdr3_nt: TGCAGCGTGCTTTCCGGGACAGCGAACACTGAAGCTTTCTTT
clone_size: -; v_call: TRBV14; d_call: TRBD1; j_call: TRBJ2-5; cdr3_aa: CASSQWGPGTVQETQYF; cdr3_nt: TGTGCCAGCAGCCAGTGGGGGCCCGGGACAGTTCAAGAGACCCAGTACTTC
clone_size: -; v_call: TRBV18; d_call: -; j_call: TRBJ2-7; cdr3_aa: CASSEGLRYEQYF; cdr3_nt: TGTGCCAGCTCGGAGGGACTGCGTTACGAGCAGTACTTC
clone_size: -; v_call: TRBV2; d_call: -; j_call: TRBJ1-1; cdr3_aa: CASSVVRDTEAFF; cdr3_nt: TGTGCCAGCAGTGTAGTGAGGGACACTGAAGCTTTCTTT
clone_size: -; v_call: TRBV6-2/TRBV6-3; d_call: TRBD1; j_call: TRBJ2-7; cdr3_aa: CASSYSGQGYRYEQYF; cdr3_nt: TGTGCCAGCAGTTATTCAGGACAGGGGTATCGTTACGAGCAGTACTTC
clone_size: -; v_call: TRBV30; d_call: -; j_call: TRBJ1-1; cdr3_aa: CATRRGEITEAFF; cdr3_nt: TGTGCCACAAGACGGGGGGAGATCACTGAAGCTTTCTTT
clone_size: -; v_call: TRBV7-8; d_call: -; j_call: TRBJ2-3; cdr3_aa: CASSLVGLSAADTQYF; cdr3_nt: TGTGCCAGCAGCTTAGTCGGACTCAGCGCGGCAGATACGCAGTATTTT
clone_size: few; v_call: TRBV19; d_call: -; j_call: TRBJ2-3; cdr3_aa: CASRAGVTDTQYF; cdr3_nt: TGTGCCAGTAGGGCAGGGGTCACAGATACGCAGTATTTT
clone_size: -; v_call: TRBV4-1; d_call: TRBD2; j_call: TRBJ2-7; cdr3_aa: CASSQPPSGSLLWEQYF; cdr3_nt: TGCGCCAGCAGCCAACCACCTAGCGGGAGTCTCCTTTGGGAGCAGTACTTC
clone_size: -; v_call: TRBV28; d_call: TRBD1; j_call: TRBJ1-3; cdr3_aa: CASSLSGQLRTIYF; cdr3_nt: TGTGCCAGCAGTTTATCGGGACAGCTCCGCACCATATATTTT
clone_size: once; v_call: TRBV19; d_call: TRBD1; j_call: TRBJ1-4; cdr3_aa: CASSPTGTGIEKLFF; cdr3_nt: TGTGCCAGTAGCCCTACCGGGACAGGTATTGAAAAACTGTTTTTT
clone_size: -; v_call: TRBV18; d_call: -; j_call: TRBJ1-5; cdr3_aa: CASSPTTGPNQPQHF; cdr3_nt: TGTGCCAGCTCACCAACCACAGGGCCTAATCAGCCCCAGCATTTT
clone_size: -; v_call: TRBV7-3; d_call: -; j_call: TRBJ1-6; cdr3_aa: CASSSSPAENSPLHF; cdr3_nt: TGTGCCAGCAGCTCTAGTCCAGCAGAAAATTCACCCCTCCACTTT
clone_size: -; v_call: TRBV7-9; d_call: TRBD1; j_call: TRBJ1-4; cdr3_aa: CASSPRQGVNEKLFF; cdr3_nt: TGTGCCAGCAGCCCCCGACAGGGTGTGAATGAAAAACTGTTTTTT
clone_size: -; v_call: TRBV11-2; d_call: TRBD1; j_call: TRBJ2-5; cdr3_aa: CASSPRRGRGETQYF; cdr3_nt: TGTGCCAGCAGCCCCCGCAGGGGGAGAGGGGAGACCCAGTACTTC
clone_size: -; v_call: TRBV18; d_call: -; j_call: TRBJ2-3; cdr3_aa: CASSPQGSTDTQYF; cdr3_nt: TGTGCCAGCTCACCACAGGGGAGCACAGATACGCAGTATTTT
clone_size: -; v_call: TRBV6-5; d_call: -; j_call: TRBJ1-1; cdr3_aa: CASSHDPRSGPEAFF; cdr3_nt: TGTGCCAGCAGTCATGACCCTCGGTCAGGGCCTGAAGCTTTCTTT